This TCR beta chain was recovered during a study of blood T cell repertoires in COVID-19. Study-level information: The samples span acute and convalescent COVID-19 from the United States, Italy and Spain.

Measured with immunoSEQ multiplex PCR; TCRdb has only the in-frame clones, and not every one. The profile covers fewer than 300,000 clones, with approximately 88% appearing a single time and more than 0.95% taken by the ten largest. CDR3 size: 11 residues. The germline gives CDR1 SQVTM, CDR2 ANQGSEA. The V and J ends lost 4 bases and 4 bases respectively, with 5 bases between them. The rearrangement uses TRBV29-1 and TRBJ1-3; no clear D. The sequenced material came from PBMCs or T cells enriched from blood (not recorded which). This clonotype was obtained from a woman aged 40 to 50 with acute COVID-19. CDR3 region: CSVAVGNTIYF. The DNA for the CDR3 is TGCAGCGTTGCAGTAGGAAACACCATATATTTT.